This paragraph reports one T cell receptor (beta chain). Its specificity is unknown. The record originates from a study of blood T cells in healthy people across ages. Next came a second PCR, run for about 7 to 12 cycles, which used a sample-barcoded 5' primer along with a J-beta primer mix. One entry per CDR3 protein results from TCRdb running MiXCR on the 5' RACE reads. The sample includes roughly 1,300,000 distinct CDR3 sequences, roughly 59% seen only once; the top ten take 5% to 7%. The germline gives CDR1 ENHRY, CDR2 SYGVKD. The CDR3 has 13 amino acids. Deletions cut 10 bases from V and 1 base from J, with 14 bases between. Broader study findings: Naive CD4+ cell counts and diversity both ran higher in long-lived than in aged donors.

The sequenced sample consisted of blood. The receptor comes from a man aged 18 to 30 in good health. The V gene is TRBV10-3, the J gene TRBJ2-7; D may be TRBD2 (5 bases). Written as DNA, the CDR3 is TGTGCCAGCACCGGGGATCTTTCCTACGAGCAGTACTTC. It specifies CASTGDLSYEQYF.